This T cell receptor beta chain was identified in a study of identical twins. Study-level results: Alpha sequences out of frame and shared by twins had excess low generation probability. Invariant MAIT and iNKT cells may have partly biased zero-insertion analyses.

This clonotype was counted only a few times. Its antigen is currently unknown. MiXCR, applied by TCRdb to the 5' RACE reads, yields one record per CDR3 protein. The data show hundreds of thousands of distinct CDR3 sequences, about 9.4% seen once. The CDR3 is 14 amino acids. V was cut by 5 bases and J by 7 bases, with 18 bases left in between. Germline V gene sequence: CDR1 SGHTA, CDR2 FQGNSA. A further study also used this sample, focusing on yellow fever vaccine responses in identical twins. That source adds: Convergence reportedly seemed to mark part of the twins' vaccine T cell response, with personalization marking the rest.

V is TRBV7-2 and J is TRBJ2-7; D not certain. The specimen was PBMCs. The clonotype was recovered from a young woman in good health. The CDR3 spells CASSTRTRFYEQYF. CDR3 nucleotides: TGTGCCAGCAGCACCAGGACGAGGTTTTATGAGCAGTACTTC.